This T cell receptor (beta chain) was observed in a study of PD-1 blockade in classical Hodgkin lymphoma. About the research overall: Patients were dosed intravenously with nivolumab at 3 mg/kg every 2 weeks.

V lost 6 bases and J lost 8, with 25 bases in between. The CDR3 sequence is 16 residues long. From germline, CDR1 is MDHEN and CDR2 SYDVKM. All patients relapsed after autologous stem cell transplantation, and brentuximab vedotin exposure varied. Concerning this clone: Its antigen is as yet unknown.

Assay: immunoSEQ multiplex PCR; the TCRdb copy retains only in-frame clones and omits some. The sample lists over 90,000 clones, 75% to 90% occurring once. Study-wide points: In newly diagnosed patients, baseline TCR diversity was reportedly below that of healthy donors. Significantly greater TCR diversity emerged by C4D1 in CD4+ cells but not CD8+ cells.

The sequence was obtained from a human donor with classical Hodgkin lymphoma. J is TRBJ1-2 and V is TRBV28; D call uncertain. The sample here was peripheral blood mononuclear cells (PBMCs), taken before the second cycle of nivolumab. CDR3: CASSSYTRAPDRGYTF. The CDR3 nucleotides are TGTGCCAGCAGCTCGTACACTAGGGCCCCTGATAGGGGCTACACCTTC.